These 20 T cell receptor beta chains originate from one sample sequenced in a study of T cell changes during pregnancy in multiple sclerosis (dated by TCRdb to the late 2010s). The library was prepared using the immunoSEQ multiplex PCR assay. TCRdb re-hosts the immuneACCESS table, in-frame sequences only. Its copies lack some clones; in the studies checked, an unresolved V gene accounts for under half of them, and the cause for the rest is not known. The sample data list some 52,000 clones, and 85% to 95% of these were observed just once. The ten biggest clones cover around 0.76% of the sample. Sequencing used CD4+ T cells from peripheral blood mononuclear cells, obtained in the third trimester of pregnancy. These receptors came from a female donor with multiple sclerosis, enrolled in a pregnancy study.

The chain couples TRBV11-3 to TRBJ1-1; TRBD1 is a possible D gene (6 bases). The CDR3 has 13 residues. Germline assignment: CDR1 SGHNT and CDR2 YENEEA. V gave up 1 base and J gave up 5 bases, with 8 bases separating them. The CDR3 sequence is CASSLGGLTEAFF. CDR3 sequence (DNA): TGTGCCAGCAGCTTAGGGGGGCTGACTGAAGCTTTCTTT.

This chain joins TRBV18 and TRBJ1-2; 8 bases agree with TRBD1. CDR1 is KGHSH and CDR2 is LQKENI in the germline V gene. V lost 8 bases, J lost 5 bases, and 4 bases stayed unmatched. The CDR3 length is 12 residues. The CDR3 DNA reads TGTGCCAGCCGGACAGGGAGTTATGGCTACACCTTC. Protein product: CASRTGSYGYTF. Drawing the rest from reference TRBV18 and TRBJ1-2, the complete variable domain is NAGVMQNPRHLVRRRGQEARLRCSPMKGHSHVYWYRQLPEEGLKFMVYLQKENIIDESGMPKERFSAEFPKEGPSILRIQQVVRGDSAAYFCASRTGSYGYTFGSGTRLTVV.

The gene calls are TRBV19 and TRBJ1-1; D ambiguous. The germline V gene encodes CDR1 LNHDA and CDR2 SQIVND (reference sequence). The CDR3 has 13 residues. Trimming took 4 bases from V and 2 from J, leaving 8 bases between them. CDR3 amino acids: CASSTSGNTEAFF. The DNA of the CDR3 is TGTGCCAGTAGTACCTCGGGAAACACTGAAGCTTTCTTT. Full variable domain (outside the CDR3, taken from reference TRBV19 and TRBJ1-1): DGGITQSPKYLFRKEGQNVTLSCEQNLNHDAMYWYRQDPGQGLRLIYYSQIVNDFQKGDIAEGYSVSREKKESFPLTVTSAQKNPTAFYLCASSTSGNTEAFFGQGTRLTVV.

The rearrangement joins TRBV29-1 to TRBJ1-1; TRBD1 agrees at 7 bases. The CDR3 is 12 amino acids. The germline gives CDR1 SQVTM, CDR2 ANQGSEA. V shed 7 bases, J shed 4 bases, and the junction held 6 bases outside the gene matches. The CDR3 is CSGGQVPTEAFF. The CDR3 DNA reads TGCAGCGGAGGACAGGTCCCCACTGAAGCTTTCTTT.

V gene TRBV9 combines with J gene TRBJ2-7; TRBD2 matches at 9 bases. Germline V gives CDR1 SGDLS, CDR2 YYNGEE. The J segment lost 2 bases and the V segment lost 3 bases, leaving 6 bases of the junction unmatched. The CDR3 is made up of 15 amino acids. The CDR3 is CASSAGAGGAYEQYF. The CDR3 bases are TGTGCCAGCAGCGCAGGAGCGGGGGGAGCCTACGAGCAGTACTTC.

The V call is TRBV7-6, the J call TRBJ2-2; TRBD2 might be the D (5 bases). Germline CDR1 is SGHVS and CDR2 is FNYEAQ. The CDR3 is made up of 13 amino acids. The ends were cut back, 5 bases at V and 5 bases at J, with 9 bases in the middle. The CDR3 loop reads CASSHTSTGELFF. As DNA, the CDR3 is TGTGCCAGCAGCCACACTAGTACCGGGGAGCTGTTTTTT.

The chain has TRBV7-6 and TRBJ2-3; no clear D. The CDR3 is 14 residues long. V was pared by 1 base and J by 2 bases, with 7 bases between. CDR1 and CDR2 (germline): SGHVS, FNYEAQ. The CDR3 coding sequence is TGTGCCAGCAGCTTAGGTTCCCACACAGATACGCAGTATTTT. Residues: CASSLGSHTDTQYF.

The V call is TRBV7-9, the J call TRBJ1-1, with 9 positions matching TRBD1. The CDR3 is 15 residues long. The germline V gene encodes CDR1 SEHNR and CDR2 FQNEAQ (reference sequence). The ends lost 4 bases at V and 4 bases at J; junction bases unmatched: 7. The CDR3 sequence is CASSSTGGTGTEAFF. The DNA for the CDR3 is TGTGCCAGCAGCTCGACAGGGGGAACGGGCACTGAAGCTTTCTTT.

This rearrangement joins TRBV5-4 to TRBJ2-2, with 8 positions matching TRBD2. The CDR3 length is 15 residues. Unmatched junction bases numbered 6, after V lost 4 bases and J lost 4 bases. Per the germline V gene, CDR1 is SGHNT and CDR2 is YYREEE (reference sequence). The CDR3 sequence: CASSAGTRSTGELFF. The CDR3 region has the DNA TGTGCCAGCAGCGCCGGGACTAGAAGCACCGGGGAGCTGTTTTTT.

In the case of this clone: Sequence at one end of the junction differs from germline and may be a read error. The J gene is TRBJ1-1, the V gene TRBV5-8; perhaps TRBD1 as D (5 bases). CDR1 and CDR2 (germline): SGHTS, YDEGEE. This CDR3 contains 15 residues. CDR3 loop: CASNLDGRANTEAFF. The CDR3 DNA sequence: TGTGCCAGCAACTTGGACGGCAGGGCGAACACTGAAGCTTTCTTT.

V usage is TRBV6-5 and J usage is TRBJ2-4, with a tentative D call TRBD1 (6 bases). The germline V gene encodes CDR1 MNHEY and CDR2 SVGAGI. Deletions cut 0 bases from V and 7 bases from J, with 10 bases between. This CDR3 is 14 amino acids long. The CDR3 region has the DNA TGTGCCAGCAGTTACTCGGCAGGGGCGAACATTCAGTACTTC. Its translation: CASSYSAGANIQYF.

The CDR3: CASSQSPGGWSNQPQHF. CDR3 DNA: TGCGCCAGCAGCCAATCTCCAGGGGGCTGGAGCAATCAGCCCCAGCATTTT. This chain links TRBV4-3 with TRBJ1-5; the match to TRBD1 covers 8 bases. Trimming at V came to 2 bases and at J to 1 base, leaving 7 bases not matched to a gene. This CDR3 has 17 residues. Germline V lookup: CDR1 LGHNA, CDR2 YSLEER.

This clone was seen a single time. The J gene is TRBJ2-7, the V gene TRBV7-2; TRBD2 agrees at 9 bases. The trim removed 1 base at V and 0 bases at J, leaving 4 bases unmatched. The V gene's germline CDR1 is SGHTA and CDR2 FQGNSA. The CDR3 runs to 16 residues. For the CDR3, the DNA is TGTGCCAGCAGCTTAGATGGCGGGGGGGTCTCCTACGAGCAGTACTTC. It encodes CASSLDGGGVSYEQYF.

This chain uses TRBV5-4 with TRBJ2-7; D might be TRBD1 (6 bases). Trimming took off 0 bases at V and 2 bases at J, with 12 bases between the two ends. Germline values: CDR1 SGHNT, CDR2 YYREEE (reference sequence). CDR3 length equals 15 residues. CDR3 in DNA: TGTGCCAGCAGCTTGGCCTTGGCAGGGGCCTACGAGCAGTACTTC. This encodes CASSLALAGAYEQYF.

This clone showed up just once. This rearrangement joins TRBV19 to TRBJ2-4; the D is unclear. CDR1 and CDR2 (germline): LNHDA, SQIVND (reference sequence). This CDR3 region has 15 residues. V lost 3 bases, J lost 0 bases, and 9 bases lay in between. The CDR3 here is CASSMLLRAKNIQYF. DNA for the CDR3: TGTGCCAGTAGTATGCTGCTGAGAGCCAAAAACATTCAGTACTTC.

The chain is built from TRBV7-9 and TRBJ1-5; 7 bases align to TRBD1. Germline CDR1 is SEHNR and CDR2 is FQNEAQ (reference sequence). The CDR3 is made up of 17 amino acids. Losses at the gene ends were 4 bases for V and 3 bases for J; bases not matched to a gene: 12. CDR3 sequence: CASSSLGGRTDNQPQHF. The CDR3 nucleotides are TGTGCCAGCAGCTCCTTAGGGGGCCGGACAGACAATCAGCCCCAGCATTTT. Combining the CDR3 with reference TRBV7-9 and TRBJ1-5 gives the whole variable domain DTGVSQNPRHKITKRGQNVTFRCDPISEHNRLYWYRQTLGQGPEFLTYFQNEAQLEKSRLLSDRFSAERPKGSFSTLEIQRTEQGDSAMYLCASSSLGGRTDNQPQHFGDGTRLSIL.

This sequence joins TRBV18 and TRBJ1-1; D not resolved. The CDR3 consists of 14 residues. Trimming shortened V by 2 bases and J by 2 bases, and 9 bases separated the two germline ends. The germline gives CDR1 KGHSH, CDR2 LQKENI. CDR3 sequence (DNA): TGTGCCAGCTCACCAAGGACTGAAAACACTGAAGCTTTCTTT. Translating gives CASSPRTENTEAFF.

The gene calls are TRBV6-5 and TRBJ1-1; D is unclear. Germline V gene lookup returns CDR1 MNHEY and CDR2 SVGAGI. The CDR3 contains 13 residues. Trimming cost V 7 bases and J 0 bases, with 9 bases left between them. The CDR3 DNA reads TGTGCCAGCACCTACGCCCTGAACACTGAAGCTTTCTTT. Translation: CASTYALNTEAFF.

CDR3: CASSIEANNEQFF. The CDR3 region has the DNA TGTGCCAGTAGTATAGAGGCAAACAATGAGCAGTTCTTC. The V gene is TRBV19, the J gene TRBJ2-1, with D unresolved. The CDR3 spans 13 residues. The germline V gene encodes CDR1 LNHDA and CDR2 SQIVND (reference sequence). Trimming removed 0 bases from V and 5 bases from J, with 5 bases in between.

The chain employs TRBV4-3 and TRBJ2-7; perhaps TRBD2 as D (6 bases). V lost 2 bases to trimming and J lost 6 bases, with 17 bases between them. Germline CDR1 reads LGHNA; CDR2 reads YSLEER. The CDR3 covers 15 residues. The CDR3 DNA is TGCGCCAGCAGCCAAAACCCGGGAGCCCTAGGCGAGCAGTACTTC. Translating it yields CASSQNPGALGEQYF.